Below are 26 T cell receptor beta chains sequenced from a single sample in a study of cytomegalovirus exposure and HLA in healthy donors. The primer mix had 60 Vbeta and 13 Jbeta primers. TCRdb's copy holds only in-frame clones and misses some; the assay was immunoSEQ multiplex PCR. The profile shows roughly 86,000 clones, 75% to 80% of them singletons. The source material was PBMCs. The receptors derive from a female donor in good health and CMV-seronegative.

V and J are TRBV18 and TRBJ1-1; TRBD1 matches 9 bases. Germline V lookup: CDR1 KGHSH, CDR2 LQKENI. The length of the CDR3 is 14 residues. V trimming: 3 bases; J trimming: 3 bases; junction bases outside the gene matches: 2. CDR3 DNA: TGTGCCAGCTCACCGGACAGGGGTTACACTGAAGCTTTCTTT. Translation: CASSPDRGYTEAFF.

The J gene is TRBJ2-3, the V gene TRBV25-1; TRBD2 matches 14 bases. CDR3 length: 16 residues. Looked up from germline, CDR1 is MGHDK and CDR2 is SYGVNS. V trimming: 3 bases; J trimming: 4 bases; junction bases outside the gene matches: 3. The CDR3 here is CASSEGTSGRPDTQYF. In DNA, the CDR3 is TGTGCCAGCAGTGAGGGGACTAGCGGGAGACCAGATACGCAGTATTTT.

This rearrangement joins TRBV13 to TRBJ2-2; 13 bases fit TRBD2. The V gene's germline CDR1 is PRHDT and CDR2 FYEKMQ (reference sequence). CDR3 size: 16 residues. The trim removed 3 bases at V and 6 bases at J, leaving 4 bases unmatched. This CDR3 reads CASSFTSGGAAGELFF. In DNA form, the CDR3 reads TGTGCCAGCAGCTTTACTAGCGGGGGGGCCGCCGGGGAGCTGTTTTTT.

By its share, this clone is medium-sized. J is TRBJ1-4 and V is TRBV25-1; D is unresolved. The V end lost 3 bases, the J end lost 2 bases, and 10 bases lay between the germline ends. Germline CDR1 reads MGHDK; CDR2 reads SYGVNS. This CDR3 region has 15 residues. CDR3 bases: TGTGCCAGCAGTGACGGAACAGTTACTAATGAAAAACTGTTTTTT. Amino acids: CASSDGTVTNEKLFF.

V and J are TRBV2 and TRBJ2-7; TRBD2 might be the D (5 bases). V lost 5 bases to trimming and J lost 0 bases, with 11 bases between them. CDR3 length: 14 residues. Germline CDR1 SNHLY, CDR2 FYNNEI. Here the CDR3 DNA reads TGTGCCAGCAGTCAGCGGACTTCCTCCTACGAGCAGTACTTC. Translated: CASSQRTSSYEQYF. Filled out from reference TRBV2 and TRBJ2-7, the complete variable domain reads EPEVTQTPSHQVTQMGQEVILRCVPISNHLYFYWYRQILGQKVEFLVSFYNNEISEKSEIFDDQFSVERPDGSNFTLKIRSTKLEDSAMYFCASSQRTSSYEQYFGPGTRLTVT.

V gene TRBV28 combines with J gene TRBJ2-2; 7 positions agree with TRBD2. Germline trimming cut 8 bases from V and 3 bases from J; bases unmatched to any gene: 9. CDR3 length: 15 amino acids. The germline gives CDR1 MDHEN, CDR2 SYDVKM. This chain's CDR3 is CASGASGGYTGELFF. The CDR3 coding sequence is TGTGCCAGCGGTGCTAGCGGAGGCTACACCGGGGAGCTGTTTTTT. The whole variable domain, remainder taken from reference TRBV28 and TRBJ2-2, is DVKVTQSSRYLVKRTGEKVFLECVQDMDHENMFWYRQDPGLGLRLIYFSYDVKMKEKGDIPEGYSVSREKKERFSLILESASTNQTSMYLCASGASGGYTGELFFGEGSRLTVL.

The chain employs TRBV28 and TRBJ2-3; the D gene is possibly TRBD1 (6 bases). The CDR3 is 16 amino acids. Germline V gene lookup returns CDR1 MDHEN and CDR2 SYDVKM. Trimming left V 3 bases short and J 1 base short, with 14 bases between. The CDR3 protein is CASSFRTVRRTDTQYF. The CDR3, as DNA: TGTGCCAGCAGTTTCCGGACAGTCCGACGCACAGATACGCAGTATTTT.

The rearrangement uses TRBV5-6 and TRBJ2-3; 7 positions match TRBD1. This CDR3 has 15 amino acids. Trimming at V came to 2 bases and at J to 1 base, leaving 4 bases not matched to a gene. Germline V gene sequence: CDR1 SGHDT, CDR2 YYEEEE. CDR3 in DNA: TGTGCCAGCAGCTTAACCGGACAGGGCACAGATACGCAGTATTTT. Protein sequence: CASSLTGQGTDTQYF.

The chain links TRBV5-1 to TRBJ1-4; D is possibly TRBD1 (5 bases). Trimming stripped 1 base from V and 6 bases from J, with 13 bases between. Germline V gene sequence: CDR1 SGHRS, CDR2 YFSETQ. The length of the CDR3 is 15 residues. CDR3 in amino acids: CASSLRGSTDEKLFF. The CDR3 DNA reads TGCGCCAGCAGCTTGAGGGGCTCGACGGATGAAAAACTGTTTTTT.

This clone has more than one count but fewer than ten. The CDR3 sequence is CASSLQGLVVETQYF. For the CDR3, the DNA is TGTGCCAGCAGCTTACAGGGACTAGTAGTAGAGACCCAGTACTTC. V and J are TRBV7-6 and TRBJ2-5; 8 bases align to TRBD2. With 2 bases clipped from V and 4 bases from J, the junction kept 6 bases outside the gene matches. The germline gives CDR1 SGHVS, CDR2 FNYEAQ. This CDR3 is built from 15 residues.

This clone appeared once. The rearrangement uses TRBV2 and TRBJ1-1; maybe TRBD1 (5 bases). Germline-derived CDR1 and CDR2 are SNHLY and FYNNEI. There are 15 residues in the CDR3. The V and J ends lost 6 bases and 3 bases respectively, with 17 bases between them. Written as DNA, the CDR3 is TGTGCCAGCAGCCGCCCGACAGCTGGTGACACTGAAGCTTTCTTT. The encoded protein is CASSRPTAGDTEAFF.

V gene TRBV7-6 combines with J gene TRBJ1-2, with TRBD1 identical over 8 bases. V was clipped by 5 bases and J by 8 bases; unmatched bases: 7. CDR3 length: 13 amino acids. Germline CDR1 is SGHVS and CDR2 is FNYEAQ. CDR3 in amino acids: CASSHPGGHGYTF. DNA of the CDR3: TGTGCCAGCAGCCACCCAGGGGGCCACGGCTACACCTTC.

The chain has TRBV6-6 and TRBJ2-1; TRBD2 matches at 9 bases. Germline V lookup: CDR1 MNHNY, CDR2 SVGAGI (reference sequence). This CDR3 region has 15 residues. Trimming took 4 bases from V and 5 from J; bases not matched to a gene: 6. CDR3 DNA sequence: TGTGCCAGCAGTTTGGGCGGGACTAGCAACAATGAGCAGTTCTTC. Translation: CASSLGGTSNNEQFF.

The chain employs TRBV30 and TRBJ1-2, with 7 positions matching TRBD1. CDR1 is GTSNPN and CDR2 is SVGIG in the germline V gene (reference sequence). The CDR3 has 16 amino acids. Trimming removed 2 bases from V and 5 bases from J; junction bases left unmatched: 14. The CDR3 DNA reads TGTGCCTGGAGTCAAACGACAGGGATCGAAGGATATGGCTACACCTTC. Translated: CAWSQTTGIEGYGYTF.

The chain links TRBV5-1 to TRBJ2-1; 10 bases are shared with TRBD2. The germline CDR1 and CDR2 sequences are SGHRS and YFSETQ. CDR3 length: 15 residues. V lost 2 bases to trimming and J lost 3 bases; unmatched junction nucleotides: 2. The CDR3 DNA reads TGCGCCAGCAGCTTCGGACTAGCGGACTACAATGAGCAGTTCTTC. It translates to CASSFGLADYNEQFF.

This chain connects TRBV5-1 to TRBJ1-2; D ambiguous. V shed 4 bases and J shed 2 bases, with 9 bases lying between them. CDR1 is SGHRS and CDR2 is YFSETQ in the germline V gene. CDR3 length: 13 amino acids. Written as DNA, the CDR3 is TGCGCCAGCAGCGAGGACTCAAACTATGGCTACACCTTC. Amino acid sequence: CASSEDSNYGYTF.

In nucleotides, the CDR3 is TGTGCCAGCAGTTTTCTTCCAGGGGGGAATCAGCCCCAGCATTTT. As protein: CASSFLPGGNQPQHF. The gene calls are TRBV6-1 and TRBJ1-5; 7 bases match TRBD1. V trimming: 5 bases; J trimming: 4 bases; junction bases outside the gene matches: 8. Germline CDR1 and CDR2: MNHNS and SASEGT. The length of the CDR3 is 15 residues.

V and J are TRBV6-1 and TRBJ1-5; 8 bases match TRBD1. CDR1 is MNHNS and CDR2 is SASEGT in the germline V gene. The junction had 3 bases not matched to a gene; V was cut back by 3 bases and J by 5 bases. The CDR3 consists of 14 residues. CDR3 amino acids: CASSDGQGHQPQHF. In DNA, the CDR3 is TGTGCCAGCAGTGACGGACAGGGACATCAGCCCCAGCATTTT.

The gene calls are TRBV19 and TRBJ2-7; D not certain. The CDR3 runs 11 residues. Looked up from germline, CDR1 is LNHDA and CDR2 is SQIVND (reference sequence). The germline V and J ends were trimmed by 1 base and 6 bases, with 4 bases remaining between them. In DNA, the CDR3 is TGTGCCAGTAGTATAGGAGGCGAGCAGTACTTC. Translating it yields CASSIGGEQYF.

This chain joins TRBV20-1 and TRBJ2-7; D gene uncertain. V dropped 6 bases and J dropped 2 bases, with 8 bases sitting between them. This CDR3 region has 11 residues. Germline V CDR1 and CDR2: DFQATT, SNEGSKA (reference sequence). The CDR3, as DNA: TGCAGTGCCCCGAGCCCCTACGAGCAGTACTTC. This translates into CSAPSPYEQYF.

The rearrangement links TRBV5-4 to TRBJ2-2, with 9 bases matching TRBD1. Trimming cost V 5 bases and J 6 bases; bases outside gene matches: 5. Germline lookup yields CDR1 SGHNT and CDR2 YYREEE (reference sequence). The length of the CDR3 is 14 residues. Here the CDR3 reads CASRQGAAAGELFF. The CDR3 DNA reads TGTGCCAGCAGACAGGGGGCTGCAGCCGGGGAGCTGTTTTTT.

There are a few counts of this clone. The V gene is TRBV6-5, the J gene TRBJ1-5; possibly TRBD1 for D (6 bases). With 2 bases removed from V and 7 bases from J, the gap between germline ends came to 9 bases. The germline gives CDR1 MNHEY, CDR2 SVGAGI. The CDR3 runs 13 residues. The chain's CDR3 is CASSYRGGQPQHF. The CDR3 nucleotides are TGTGCCAGCAGTTACAGGGGGGGGCAGCCCCAGCATTTT.

V gene TRBV28 combines with J gene TRBJ2-7; no reliable D call. Trimming stripped 3 bases from V and 4 bases from J, with 7 bases between. In germline, CDR1 is MDHEN, CDR2 SYDVKM. This CDR3 has 12 residues. The chain's CDR3 is CASSLRPYEQYF. CDR3 nucleotide sequence: TGTGCCAGCAGTTTGAGGCCGTACGAGCAGTACTTC.

The chain combines TRBV7-2 with TRBJ2-7; D perhaps matches TRBD2 (5 bases). The CDR3 is 12 residues long. Germline V CDR1 and CDR2: SGHTA, FQGNSA. Trimming pared 6 bases from V and 6 bases from J, leaving 12 bases between. CDR3 loop: CASSSEVSEQYF. CDR3 in DNA: TGTGCCAGCAGTTCGGAGGTGTCCGAGCAGTACTTC.

This clone appeared once. The CDR3: CASSTEGLPPHEQYF. For the CDR3, the DNA is TGTGCCAGCAGCACGGAAGGACTCCCGCCCCACGAGCAGTACTTC. The chain combines TRBV21-1 with TRBJ2-7; the table's D call, TRBD2, was not checked against the DNA. TRBV21-1 is deemed a pseudogene. The CDR3 covers 15 residues.

The chain uses TRBV5-1 and TRBJ2-4, with D maybe TRBD1 (6 bases). The germline V gene has CDR1 SGHRS and CDR2 YFSETQ. The germline V and J ends were trimmed by 0 bases and 0 bases, with 13 bases remaining between them. The CDR3 runs 17 residues. The CDR3 is CASSLAENRVAKNIQYF. For the CDR3, the DNA is TGCGCCAGCAGCTTGGCCGAGAACAGGGTAGCCAAAAACATTCAGTACTTC.